This TCR beta chain was identified in a study of response to subunit inactivated influenza vaccine. This clonotype has a handful of counts. Its target is not known. Findings of the study overall: The authors proposed limited new T cell recruitment per seasonal influenza vaccination.

Germline V lookup: CDR1 SGHAT, CDR2 FQNNGV. V was clipped by 0 bases and J by 15 bases, with 12 bases between them. There are 12 residues in the CDR3. In TCRdb, the RT-PCR reads were re-called with MiXCR into one record per CDR3 protein. Of about 650,000 distinct CDR3 sequences listed, around a sixth were seen once; the top ten hold roughly 11%. The chain recombines TRBV11-2 with TRBJ2-1; D uncertain. This receptor was obtained from a man in his fifties who received an inactivated influenza vaccine. Sequences were derived from PBMCs from blood, sampled 11 to 12 days after vaccination. The CDR3 spells CASSLDGPKRFF. The DNA for the CDR3 is TGTGCCAGCAGCTTAGATGGCCCCAAACGGTTCTTC.